This T cell receptor beta chain is from a study of blood T cells in healthy people across ages. PCR was performed a second time for about 6 to 12 cycles using a sample-barcoded 5' primer and a J-beta primer mix. TCRdb reprocessed the 5' RACE reads with MiXCR, giving one entry per CDR3 protein. The table includes about 780,000 distinct CDR3 sequences, under 30% detected once. In germline, CDR1 is SQVTM, CDR2 ANQGSEA. V lost 4 bases and J 8 bases, leaving 12 bases between the germline ends. This CDR3 has 12 residues. The sample was also linked to a second study, of T cells of mothers and their children.

Material for sequencing was blood. The chain joins TRBV29-1 to TRBJ2-1, with D perhaps matching TRBD2 (6 bases). This receptor was taken from a boy aged 5-17 years in good health. The CDR3 protein is CSVVHPGDEQFF. The DNA of the CDR3 is TGCAGCGTTGTTCACCCGGGAGATGAGCAGTTCTTC.